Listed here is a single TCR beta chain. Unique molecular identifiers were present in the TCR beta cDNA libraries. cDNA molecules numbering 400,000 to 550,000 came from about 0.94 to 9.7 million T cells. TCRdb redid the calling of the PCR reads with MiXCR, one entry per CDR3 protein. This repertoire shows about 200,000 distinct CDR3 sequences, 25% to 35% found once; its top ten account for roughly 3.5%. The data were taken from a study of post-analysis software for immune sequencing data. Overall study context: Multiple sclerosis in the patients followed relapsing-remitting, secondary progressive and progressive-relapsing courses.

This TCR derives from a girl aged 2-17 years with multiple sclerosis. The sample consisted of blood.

The CDR3 coding sequence is TGTGCCAGCAGCTTAAGAGGGAAGCCCACAGATACGCAGTATTTT. Its translation: CASSLRGKPTDTQYF. The chain is built from TRBV7-3 and TRBJ2-3; possible D gene TRBD2, 5 bases. The germline V and J ends were trimmed by 1 base and 2 bases, with 10 bases remaining between them. Germline CDR1 is SGHTA and CDR2 is FQGTGA. This CDR3 comprises 15 residues.